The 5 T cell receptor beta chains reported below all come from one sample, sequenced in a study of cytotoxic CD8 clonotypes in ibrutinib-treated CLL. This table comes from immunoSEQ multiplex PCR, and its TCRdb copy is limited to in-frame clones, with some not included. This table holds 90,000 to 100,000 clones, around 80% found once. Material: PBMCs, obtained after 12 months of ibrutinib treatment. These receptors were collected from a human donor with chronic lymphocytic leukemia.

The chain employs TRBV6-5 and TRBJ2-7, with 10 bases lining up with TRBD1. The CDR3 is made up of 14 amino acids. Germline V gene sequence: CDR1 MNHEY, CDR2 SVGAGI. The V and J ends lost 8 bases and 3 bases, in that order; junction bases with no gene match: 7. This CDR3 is CASRVGTGVYEQYF. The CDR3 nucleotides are TGTGCCAGCCGGGTAGGGACAGGGGTCTACGAGCAGTACTTC.

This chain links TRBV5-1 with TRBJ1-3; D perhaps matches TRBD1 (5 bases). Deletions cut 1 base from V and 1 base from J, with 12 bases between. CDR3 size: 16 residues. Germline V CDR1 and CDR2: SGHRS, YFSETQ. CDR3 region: CASSLTVGGSGNTIYF. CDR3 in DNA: TGCGCCAGCAGCTTGACAGTCGGGGGTTCTGGAAACACCATATATTTT.

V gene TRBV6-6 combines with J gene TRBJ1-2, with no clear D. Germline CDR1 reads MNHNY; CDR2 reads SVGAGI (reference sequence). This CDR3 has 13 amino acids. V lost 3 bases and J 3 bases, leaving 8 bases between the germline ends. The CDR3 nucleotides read TGTGCCAGCAGTTATGGCGGCGACTATGGCTACACCTTC. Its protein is CASSYGGDYGYTF.

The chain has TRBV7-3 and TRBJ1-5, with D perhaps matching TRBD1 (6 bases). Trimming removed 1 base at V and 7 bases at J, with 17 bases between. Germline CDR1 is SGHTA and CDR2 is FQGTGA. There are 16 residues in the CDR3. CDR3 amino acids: CASSLKGDQTGQPQHF. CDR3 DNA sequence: TGTGCCAGCAGCTTAAAGGGGGACCAAACTGGGCAGCCCCAGCATTTT.

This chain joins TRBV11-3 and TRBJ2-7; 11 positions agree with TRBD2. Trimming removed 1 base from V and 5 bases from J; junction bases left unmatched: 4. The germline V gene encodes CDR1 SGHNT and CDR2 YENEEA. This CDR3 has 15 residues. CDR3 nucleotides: TGTGCCAGCAGCTTAGGTCAGGGACTAGCGGACGAGCAGTACTTC. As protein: CASSLGQGLADEQYF.